A selection of T cell receptor beta chains follows, all from one sample in a study of T cell responses to AZD1222 COVID-19 vaccine. Libraries were prepared by immunoSEQ multiplex PCR; TCRdb keeps only in-frame clonotypes and omits some of them. Among 200,000 or so clones listed, approximately 90% were seen once. Sequences were derived from peripheral blood, sampled on day 0 of AZD1222 vaccination. The receptors here all came from an adult in good health. CDR3s include the opening cysteine and the closing phenylalanine or tryptophan. The D gene is left open where the match is weak. The size of a clone is reported for some rows only, either as once, few or many, or as a class for expanded clones.

v_gene	abundance	d_gene	j_gene	CDR3nt	CDR3aa
TRBV11-2	NA	NA	TRBJ1-4	TGTGCCAGCAGCTTAGATGGGAGCAGGGGTAATCTTAATGAAAAACTGTTTTTT	CASSLDGSRGNLNEKLFF
TRBV7-9	NA	TRBD1	TRBJ1-4	TGTGCCAGCAGCTTAAGTCCGGGGTACAGGGGGCAGCGGAGTGAAAAACTGTTTTTT	CASSLSPGYRGQRSEKLFF
TRBV27	NA	TRBD2	TRBJ2-3	TGTGCCAGCACTACCAGCCCGGGACTAGCGGGATGGGGTCCGACAGATACGCAGTATTTT	CASTTSPGLAGWGPTDTQYF
TRBV3-1/TRBV3-2	NA	NA	TRBJ2-7	TGTGCCAGCAGCCAAACGGCCACTGCCTACGAGCAGTACTTC	CASSQTATAYEQYF
TRBV5-1	once	TRBD2	TRBJ2-4	TGCGCCAGCAGTGGACTAGGCGTCGGCATTCAGTACTTC	CASSGLGVGIQYF
TRBV5-5	NA	NA	TRBJ1-5	TGTGCCAGCAGCTTGGGGCGGGGTAGCAATCAGCCCCAGCATTTT	CASSLGRGSNQPQHF
TRBV7-3	NA	TRBD2	TRBJ2-5	TGTGCCAGCAGCCCCCAGCGGGAGGGGGCAGAGACCCAGTACTTC	CASSPQREGAETQYF
TRBV5-1	NA	NA	TRBJ1-1	TGCGCCAGCAGCTTGGCAGGAGGGTACACTGAAGCTTTCTTT	CASSLAGGYTEAFF
TRBV27	NA	NA	TRBJ1-1	TGTGCCAGCAGCCTGGGTATTCGAGCGGGATACATGAACACTGAAGCTTTCTTT	CASSLGIRAGYMNTEAFF
TRBV19	NA	NA	TRBJ2-3	TGTGCCAGTAGCGCCAGAACAGATACGCAGTATTTT	CASSARTDTQYF
TRBV5-1	NA	TRBD1	TRBJ2-7	TGCGCCAGCAGCCAGGACAGGTTGTACGAGCAGTACTTC	CASSQDRLYEQYF
TRBV5-1	NA	NA	TRBJ1-5	TGCGCCAGCAGCTTGGAGTGGGGGAGCAATCAGCCCCAGCATTTT	CASSLEWGSNQPQHF
TRBV2	NA	TRBD2	TRBJ2-5	TGTGCCAGCAGAGTGAGACAGACTAGCGGAGAGACCCAGTACTTC	CASRVRQTSGETQYF
TRBV9	NA	NA	TRBJ2-4	TGTGCCAGCAGCGTAGCTGGGGTCCCCTTGGACATTCAGTACTTC	CASSVAGVPLDIQYF
TRBV28	NA	NA	TRBJ2-7	TGTGCCAGCAGTTTATGGATCTCCTACGAGCAGTACTTC	CASSLWISYEQYF
TRBV5-1	NA	NA	TRBJ2-3	TGCGCCAGCAGCCTCACCGGACCGTCTGGGGCAGATACGCAGTATTTT	CASSLTGPSGADTQYF
TRBV3-1/TRBV3-2	NA	TRBD1	TRBJ1-2	TGTGCCAGCAGCCAAGGTAGCAGGGGGCCCTCCTATGGCTACACCTTC	CASSQGSRGPSYGYTF
TRBV19	NA	TRBD2	TRBJ2-2	TGTGCCAGTAGCCCCGGGACTAGCGGGAGGAATCTCGTGGGGGAGCTGTTTTTT	CASSPGTSGRNLVGELFF
TRBV18	NA	NA	TRBJ2-3	TGTGCCAGCTCACATGACTACAGTCCTAGCACAGATACGCAGTATTTT	CASSHDYSPSTDTQYF